This T cell receptor beta chain emerged from a study of T cell repertoires in cytomegalovirus infection. About the study: Matching HLA type and CMV infection were both indicated by public TCR beta signatures.

TCRdb fed the reads into MiXCR, producing one record per CDR3 protein. The sample has approximately 700,000 distinct CDR3 sequences; roughly 35% are singletons. Regarding the study as a whole: Across the ex vivo response, the dominant clonotypes were HLA-C-restricted CMV-specific TCR beta clonotypes. Cumulative public TCR beta family frequency identified CMV carriers with the relevant HLA.

Concerning this clonotype: The antigen remains unidentified.

The specimen was PBMCs. This receptor was obtained from a human donor in good health (CMV status not recorded). Some clones in this sample may be carry-over from other donors' samples.

CDR3 bases: TGTGCCAGCACCATCCGGCCGGCCGGGACTGAAGCTTTCTTT. Translating it yields CASTIRPAGTEAFF. The V gene is TRBV12-3 or TRBV12-4, the J gene TRBJ1-1; D gene ambiguous. The length of the CDR3 is 14 residues. Trimming took off 7 bases at V and 5 bases at J, with 17 bases between the two ends.